This TCR beta chain stems from a study of shared T cell receptors in the human thymus. The protocol was immunoSEQ multiplex PCR, while the TCRdb copy is restricted to in-frame clones and leaves out a portion. The sample records 640,000 or so clones, over 75% being singletons. These data were also reused for a study on human thymus T cells. That report notes: Among the donors, all were healthy Finnish infants having corrective surgery for congenital heart defects. Resections from corrective heart surgery provided thymus tissue. Related research has reported that thymic repertoires overlap highly among unrelated individuals.

The sample was thymocytes. This TCR was sampled from a boy under two years old with a congenital heart defect.

This CDR3 reads CASSSPPGGYTF. Written as DNA, the CDR3 is TGTGCCAGCAGTTCTCCCCCGGGGGGCTACACCTTC. This chain links TRBV6-5 with TRBJ1-2, with D uncertain. Per germline, CDR1 MNHEY and CDR2 SVGAGI. V lost 4 bases and J lost 8, with 11 bases in between. The CDR3 has 12 residues.